Detailed here is one T cell receptor beta chain. This clonotype was seen ten or more times. Its antigen remains undetermined. Base qualities are not provided; no much larger clone lies one nucleotide away. This sample was included in a study of regulatory T cells in long-lasting Graves disease (dated by TCRdb to about 2021). Notes on the research overall: Antithyroid drugs had been taken for less than 3 months by newly diagnosed Graves' disease patients. Peripheral blood TCR sequencing and RNA sequencing compared persistent Graves' disease patients with newly diagnosed Graves' disease patients. The study was registered as a clinical trial and conducted in China. TCR sequencing covered around 13 persistent and some 20 newly diagnosed Graves' disease patients, some 35 samples in total. Summary of the overall study and its limitations: The small sample size was acknowledged by the authors as a limitation that may reduce accuracy. Peripheral blood alone was examined, since thyroid tissue, which constituted the primary lesion, could not be accessed. A larger number of public clonotypes was shared among persistent patients (about 2,700) than among newly diagnosed patients (roughly 970). Lower TCR Shannon entropy and fewer highly expanded clones were observed in persistent Graves' disease patients than in newly diagnosed patients, which suggested clonal expansion. Sequencing and analysis were restricted to the TCR beta chain. TRBV28, TRBJ1-2 and TRBJ2-5 were preferentially used in persistent disease, while TRBV20-1 and TRBJ2-1 were favored in newly diagnosed disease.

The time point label here, explained by the study, means: newly diagnosed GD, antithyroid drugs for less than 3 months. For both TCR sequencing and RNA sequencing, RNA was extracted from PBMCs using TRIzol. The diagnosis of Graves' disease was made according to American Thyroid Association guidelines. Recruitment of patients was carried out at an endocrinology department in Xi'an, China. From each patient, about 9.7 milliliters of peripheral blood was collected into an EDTA anticoagulant tube. Ficoll Paque Plus density gradient separation was used to isolate PBMCs, and no further T cell sorting was done. An Agilent 2100 Bioanalyzer and agarose gel were used to check RNA quality, while a NanoDrop 2000 measured RNA concentration. The junction carries 12 bases between V and J, which are trimmed by 7 bases and 2 bases respectively. CDR1 is given as MNHNS and CDR2 as SASEGT, both from the germline V gene. Inclusive of the bounding cysteine and phenylalanine, the CDR3 is 14 residues long. Just the 42-base CDR3 DNA is kept, in frame starting at base 1.

The receptor library was made with multiplex PCR. The sequencer was an Illumina HiSeq 4000. CDR3 regions were amplified by Arm-PCR with iRepertoire HTBI primers to construct TCR beta libraries. Before sequencing, the PCR products went through gel purification. The authors' pipeline ran thus. A total of 62 TRBV and 14 TRBJ segments were identified across samples and were used for gene usage analysis of CDR3 amino acid clonotypes. COPE and FqMerger were used to merge the filtered high-quality paired reads into contigs. BLAST was used to align contigs to IMGT TRBV, TRBD and TRBJ reference genes, with CDR3 defined following IMGT. Clonotypes above 0.1% frequency were classified as highly expanded clones. Shannon entropy was used to measure repertoire diversity, and the Gini coefficient was used to measure V-J evenness. A clonotype was considered public if more than one individual shared it. Using fastp trimming at Q25 and MiXCR clonotype assembly, TCRdb reanalyzed the public sequencing data and kept in-frame beta chains. Every entry covers one CDR3 protein and lists the most common genes and DNA from its rows. TCRdb's processing, not the authors' own work, is the source of the V and J calls. The sample profile shows around 460,000 distinct CDR3 sequences; 12% to 15% of them were found once. The ten most abundant clones make up approximately 15% of the sample.

These data were likewise used in another study, on T cells in Graves' hyperthyroidism and ophthalmopathy. Drawing on the second study: Graves' hyperthyroidism was defined as stable when no progression to ophthalmopathy occurred over 18 months of follow-up. The hyperthyroidism patients were between 18 and 65 years old and newly diagnosed, with a disease duration of less than 2 months. Patients with uncontrolled infections, other autoimmune diseases, pregnancy or lactation were excluded. Diagnoses relied on clinical symptoms, serum thyroxine and TRAb, thyroid ultrasound and orbital computed tomography. The first round of RT-PCR for the TCR CDR3 was performed with the HTBI primer set and the Qiagen OneStep RT-PCR kit. Most expanded thyroid clonotypes (frequency above 0.001) were also detected in blood, suggesting blood repertoires may reflect thyroid immune responses. A 13 V-J signature model separated ophthalmopathy from stable hyperthyroidism, with around 91% sensitivity and just under 84% specificity in cross-validation and 80%/75% in testing. In validation, the model predicted progression to ophthalmopathy with roughly 70% sensitivity and roughly 72% specificity, a median of about 6.7 months before onset. A discovery cohort of 95 to 100 patients, 43 with Graves' ophthalmopathy and 55 to 65 with stable Graves' hyperthyroidism, was used to find distinguishing TCR V-J signatures. Prospective prediction of ophthalmopathy was tested in an independent validation cohort of 18 to 20 hyperthyroidism patients and approximately 17 patients who later progressed to ophthalmopathy. The 100 discovery patients were randomly split 7:3 into training and test sets. In roughly six Graves' hyperthyroidism patients, the study also compared T-cell repertoires from thyroid tissue with T-cell repertoires from blood. Following sampling, methimazole starting at 30 mg daily was given to hyperthyroidism patients, and high-dose intravenous methylprednisolone was given to ophthalmopathy patients. The libraries were constructed in a second round of multiplex PCR and then size-selected and purified. Libraries were sequenced paired-end with 100 bp reads on an Illumina HiSeq2000. SOAPnuke was used to process the raw data, removing reads that contained adapters or uncalled bases, had a mean Phred below 15, or lacked an exact match to the constant primer or identifier. High-quality paired reads were merged using COPE v1.2.5, and each unique nucleotide sequence was defined as a clonotype. Clonotypes were aligned to IMGT TRBV, TRBD and TRBJ reference segments using MiTCR v1.1. Analysis was restricted to V-J combinations with a frequency above 0.0001, which covered 98% to 99.2% of repertoires. A TCS score was defined as the ratio between F50 (clonal expansion) and ExV (chaos), using BLOSUM62-based TCRdist between CDR3 peptides within each V-J. Welch's t-statistics and random forest reduced just over 500 V-J features to around 14, which were used in a naive Bayes classifier (R e1071). No statistical method was used to set the sample size in advance, and investigators knew the group allocation. The paper reports TCR Vbeta CDR3 sequencing of approximately 140 peripheral blood samples: fewer than 50 ophthalmopathy, over 70 hyperthyroidism and around 17 progressor patients.

The receptor comes from a woman in her forties or fifties with Graves disease. Donor details come from another sample of the same person, matched by shared clones. This specimen was peripheral blood mononuclear cells (PBMCs), taken at new diagnosis, from a patient treated with antithyroid drugs. Rearrangement joined TRBV6-1 to TRBJ1-5; the D gene is possibly TRBD1, with 6 bases matching. The CDR3 region: CASTQGGGNQPQHF. The DNA sequence follows: TGTGCCAGCACACAAGGGGGTGGCAATCAGCCCCAGCATTTT.